This TCR beta chain was captured by sequencing in a study of cytomegalovirus exposure and HLA in healthy donors. The primer mix had 60 Vbeta and 13 Jbeta primers. Profiled with immunoSEQ multiplex PCR; TCRdb holds only in-frame clones, not every one. The profile shows about 180,000 clones, roughly 82% of them singletons. The CDR3 runs to 15 residues. J was trimmed by 4 bases and V by 6 bases; bases with no gene match: 9. CDR1 and CDR2 (germline): MDHEN, SYDVKM. What was sequenced was PBMCs. This clonotype was sampled from a man aged 40-50 years in good health and CMV-seronegative. This chain links TRBV28 with TRBJ1-5; 7 bases align to TRBD1. CDR3 region: CASSPPTGQNQPQHF. CDR3 DNA: TGTGCCAGCAGCCCCCCGACAGGGCAGAATCAGCCCCAGCATTTT.